Below are 2 T cell receptor beta chains sequenced from a single sample in a study of radiotherapy plus CTLA-4 blockade in lung cancer. TCRdb's table, derived via immunoSEQ multiplex PCR, lists solely in-frame clones and lacks some. The sample yields 45,000 or so clones, more than 70% seen once. Sample: peripheral blood, taken from a patient treated with radiotherapy plus ipilimumab. These receptors were taken from a human donor with non-small cell lung cancer who had stable disease on radiotherapy plus ipilimumab.

The J gene is TRBJ2-1, the V gene TRBV11-3; tentatively, D is TRBD1 (5 bases). Per the germline V gene, CDR1 is SGHNT and CDR2 is YENEEA. The CDR3 has 14 amino acids. V gave up 5 bases and J gave up 7 bases, with 15 bases separating them. CDR3 amino acids: CASSTQDRVNEQFF. For the CDR3, the DNA is TGTGCCAGCAGCACACAGGACCGGGTAAATGAGCAGTTCTTC.

This clone was recorded a few times. V is TRBV6-7 and J is TRBJ2-7; D is unclear. TRBV6-7 is reported as an ORF; its role is uncertain. The CDR3 totals 11 residues. V was trimmed by 2 bases and J by 4 bases, leaving 3 bases between them. The CDR3 nucleotides are TGTGCCAGCAGTTACCCGTACGAGCAGTACTTC. As protein: CASSYPYEQYF.